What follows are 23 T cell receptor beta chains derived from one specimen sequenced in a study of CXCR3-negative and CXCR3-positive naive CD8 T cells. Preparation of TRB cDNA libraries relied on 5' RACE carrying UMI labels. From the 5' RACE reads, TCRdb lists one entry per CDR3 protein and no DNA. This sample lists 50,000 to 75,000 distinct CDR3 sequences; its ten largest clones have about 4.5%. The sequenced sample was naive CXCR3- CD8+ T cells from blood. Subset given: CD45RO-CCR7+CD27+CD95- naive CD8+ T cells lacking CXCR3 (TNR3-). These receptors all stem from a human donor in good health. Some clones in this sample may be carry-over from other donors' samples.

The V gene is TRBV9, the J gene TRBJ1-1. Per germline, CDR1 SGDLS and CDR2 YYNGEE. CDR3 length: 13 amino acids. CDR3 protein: CASSVVTGLEAFF.

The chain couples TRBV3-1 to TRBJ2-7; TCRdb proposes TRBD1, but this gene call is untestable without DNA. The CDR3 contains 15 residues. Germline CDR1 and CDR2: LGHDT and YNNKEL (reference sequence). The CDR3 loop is CASSLPDRGLYEQYF.

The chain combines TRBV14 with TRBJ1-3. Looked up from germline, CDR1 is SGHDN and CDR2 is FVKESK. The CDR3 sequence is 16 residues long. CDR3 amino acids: CASSQVGGVPGNTIYF.

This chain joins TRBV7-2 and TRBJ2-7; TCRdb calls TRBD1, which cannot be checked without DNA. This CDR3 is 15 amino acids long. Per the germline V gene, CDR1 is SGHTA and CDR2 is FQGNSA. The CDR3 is CASSRPGGVFYEQYF.

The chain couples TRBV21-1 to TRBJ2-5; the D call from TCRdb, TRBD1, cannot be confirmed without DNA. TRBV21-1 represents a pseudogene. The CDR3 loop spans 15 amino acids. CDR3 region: CASSKGYSGGETQYF.

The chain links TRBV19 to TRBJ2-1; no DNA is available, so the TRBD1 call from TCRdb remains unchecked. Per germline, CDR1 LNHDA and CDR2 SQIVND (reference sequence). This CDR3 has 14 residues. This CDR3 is CASSVTGRLNEQFF.

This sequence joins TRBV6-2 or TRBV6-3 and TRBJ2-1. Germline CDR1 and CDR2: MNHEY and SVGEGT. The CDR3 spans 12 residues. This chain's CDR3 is CASSYTQNEQFF.

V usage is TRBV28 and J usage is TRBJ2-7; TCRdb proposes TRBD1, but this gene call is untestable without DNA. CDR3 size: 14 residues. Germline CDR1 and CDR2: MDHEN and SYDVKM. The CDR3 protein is CASSLGDRAYEQYF.

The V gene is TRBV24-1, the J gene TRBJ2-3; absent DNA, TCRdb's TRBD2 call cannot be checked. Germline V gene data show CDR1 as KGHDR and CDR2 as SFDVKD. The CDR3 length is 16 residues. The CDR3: CATSDPLAGATDTQYF.

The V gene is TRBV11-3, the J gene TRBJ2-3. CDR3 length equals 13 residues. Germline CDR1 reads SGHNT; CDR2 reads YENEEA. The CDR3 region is CASSLEYTDTQYF.

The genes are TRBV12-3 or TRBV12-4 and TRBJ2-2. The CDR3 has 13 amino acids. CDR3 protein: CAGSDPMSGELFF.

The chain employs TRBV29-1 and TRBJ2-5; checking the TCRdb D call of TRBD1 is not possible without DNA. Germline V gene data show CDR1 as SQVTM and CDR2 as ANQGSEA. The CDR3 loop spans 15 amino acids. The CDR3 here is CSVGPPEDRQETQYF.

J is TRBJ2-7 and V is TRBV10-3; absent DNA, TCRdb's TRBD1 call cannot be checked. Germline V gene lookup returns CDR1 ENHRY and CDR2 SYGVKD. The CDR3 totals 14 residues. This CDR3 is CAISVDRDDYEQYF.

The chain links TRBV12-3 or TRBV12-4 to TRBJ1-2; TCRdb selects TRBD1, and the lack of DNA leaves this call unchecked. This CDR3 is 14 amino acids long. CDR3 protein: CASSFAGTRRGYTF.

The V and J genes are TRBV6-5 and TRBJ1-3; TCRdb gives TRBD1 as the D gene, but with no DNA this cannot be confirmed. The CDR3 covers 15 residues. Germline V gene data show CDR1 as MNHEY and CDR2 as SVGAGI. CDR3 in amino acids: CASKTGQGAGNTIYF.

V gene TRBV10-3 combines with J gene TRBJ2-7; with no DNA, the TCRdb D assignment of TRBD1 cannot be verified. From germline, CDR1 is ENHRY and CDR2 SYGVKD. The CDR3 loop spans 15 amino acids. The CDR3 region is CAISESDLSIYEQYF.

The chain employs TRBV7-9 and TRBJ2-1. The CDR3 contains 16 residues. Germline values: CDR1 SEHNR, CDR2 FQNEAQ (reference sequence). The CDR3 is CASSYLQGGTYNEQFF.

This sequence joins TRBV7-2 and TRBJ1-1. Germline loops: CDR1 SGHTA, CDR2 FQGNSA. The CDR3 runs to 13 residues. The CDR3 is CASRLEGYTEAFF.

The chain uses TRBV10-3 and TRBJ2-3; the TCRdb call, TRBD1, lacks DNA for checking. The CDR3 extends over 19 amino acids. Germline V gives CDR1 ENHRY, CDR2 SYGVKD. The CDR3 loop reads CAISESISPGTDFADTQYF.

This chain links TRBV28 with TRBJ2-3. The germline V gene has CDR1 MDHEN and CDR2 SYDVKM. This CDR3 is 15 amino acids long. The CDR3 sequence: CASSLGSVSTDTQYF.

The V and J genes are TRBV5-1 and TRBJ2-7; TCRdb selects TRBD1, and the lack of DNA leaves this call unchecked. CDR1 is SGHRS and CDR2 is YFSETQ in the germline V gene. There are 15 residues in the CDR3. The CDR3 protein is CASSLGGGRQGEQYF.

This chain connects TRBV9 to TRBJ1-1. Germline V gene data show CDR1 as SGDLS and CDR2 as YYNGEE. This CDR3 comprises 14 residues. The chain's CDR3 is CASSVTGLNTEAFF. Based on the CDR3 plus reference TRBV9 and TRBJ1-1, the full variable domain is DSGVTQTPKHLITATGQRVTLRCSPRSGDLSVYWYQQSLDQGLQFLIQYYNGEERAKGNILERFSAQQFPDLHSELNLSSLELGDSALYFCASSVTGLNTEAFFGQGTRLTVV.

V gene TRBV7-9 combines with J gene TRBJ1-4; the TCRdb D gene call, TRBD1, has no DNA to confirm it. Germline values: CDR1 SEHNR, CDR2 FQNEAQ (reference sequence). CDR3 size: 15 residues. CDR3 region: CASSLAQRGDEKLFF.